These T cell receptor beta chains were read from a single sample in a study of memory CD4+ T cells and cytomegalovirus serostatus. The data were produced by immunoSEQ multiplex PCR, yet TCRdb's version contains in-frame clones alone and is incomplete. The sample consists of about 52,000 clones, roughly three quarters of them appearing once. Sequencing input: memory CD4+ T cells from blood. These receptors were obtained from an adult in good health and CMV-seronegative. Both conserved end residues are part of each CDR3. Each record gives: clone size, D gene, V gene, J gene, CDR3 DNA, CDR3 protein. D genes are given only for firm matches. Size tells how often a clone was seen (once, few, many) or the class of an expanded clone, and some rows leave it out.

.	.	TRBV10-3	TRBJ2-5	TGTGCCATCAGTGAGTACGCAGAGAAAGAGACCCAGTACTTC	CAISEYAEKETQYF
.	.	TRBV25-1	TRBJ1-2	TGTGCCAGCAGCTCTCGGGGCTATGGCTACACCTTC	CASSSRGYGYTF
.	.	TRBV30	TRBJ1-2	TGTGCCTGGATTGCCCTTCCGGGATATGGCTACACCTTC	CAWIALPGYGYTF
.	.	TRBV7-9	TRBJ2-5	TGTGCCAGCAGCTTAAGGGGGGGCCTCGAGGAGACCCAGTACTTC	CASSLRGGLEETQYF
.	.	TRBV2	TRBJ2-2	TGTGCCAGCAGTGAAGCTGGGGGCGCGGACGGGGAGCTGTTTTTT	CASSEAGGADGELFF
.	.	TRBV19	TRBJ1-1	TGTGCCAGTAGTATCTGGGGCAGGACTGAAGCTTTCTTT	CASSIWGRTEAFF
.	.	TRBV5-1	TRBJ2-1	TGCGCCAGCAGCTTACACCTGGGACGGGTGAATGAGCAGTTCTTC	CASSLHLGRVNEQFF
.	.	TRBV5-4	TRBJ2-5	TGTGCCAGCAGCTTGGCCGGCTTTCAAGAGACCCAGTACTTC	CASSLAGFQETQYF
.	.	TRBV7-6	TRBJ2-1	TGTGCCAGCAGCTTATTCAGCCGCTCCTACAATGAGCAGTTCTTC	CASSLFSRSYNEQFF
.	.	TRBV28	TRBJ1-2	TGTGCCAGCAGTCCCGTCGGGAAAAACTATGGCTACACCTTC	CASSPVGKNYGYTF
.	.	TRBV28	TRBJ2-7	TGTGCCAGCAGTTTCCACCCCCAGGGGTGGGTCCACGAGCAGTACTTC	CASSFHPQGWVHEQYF
.	TRBD2	TRBV7-7	TRBJ2-3	TGTGCCAGCAGCCAGACTTTAGCGGGGGGCACAGATACGCAGTATTTT	CASSQTLAGGTDTQYF
.	.	TRBV19	TRBJ2-7	TGTGCCAGTAGTAGCCCCCCCACAGGGCCTTCCTACGAGCAGTACTTC	CASSSPPTGPSYEQYF
.	TRBD1	TRBV6-5	TRBJ1-2	TGTGCCAGCAGACCCGGACAGGTCGCTGGCTACACCTTC	CASRPGQVAGYTF
.	TRBD2	TRBV7-2	TRBJ2-3	TGTGCCAGCAGCTTAAAAAGCGGGGGTAAGGCAGATACGCAGTATTTT	CASSLKSGGKADTQYF
few	.	TRBV7-2	TRBJ1-3	TGTGCCAGCAGCTTAAGCGGGACAAACTCTGGAAACACCATATATTTT	CASSLSGTNSGNTIYF
.	.	TRBV28	TRBJ1-2	TGTGCCAGTCGAGGGGTAATTGCGGGAGGCTACACCTTC	CASRGVIAGGYTF
.	TRBD1	TRBV2	TRBJ1-2	TGTGCCAGCAGTCCCAGATGGCCAGGGGGCGTCTCTAACTATGGCTACACCTTC	CASSPRWPGGVSNYGYTF
.	.	TRBV5-6	TRBJ2-7	TGTGCCAGCAGCTTCCGACGACTCAGCTACGAGCAGTACTTC	CASSFRRLSYEQYF
.	TRBD1	TRBV25-1	TRBJ2-5	TGTGCCAGCAGTGCTACCGTCGACAGGGCAGAGACCCAGTACTTC	CASSATVDRAETQYF
once	.	TRBV6-1	TRBJ2-4	TGTGCCAGCAGTGCAGGGGGAGGTCAGTACTTC	CASSAGGGQYF
.	.	TRBV2	TRBJ2-5	TGTGCCGACACGGAGGGGGCGCTTCCCGGGGAGACCCAGTACTTC	CADTEGALPGETQYF
medium-sized	.	TRBV6-5	TRBJ1-1	TGTGCCAGCAGTACCCGACGGGGCGGGACTGAAGCTTTCTTT	CASSTRRGGTEAFF
.	TRBD1	TRBV7-2	TRBJ1-3	TGTGCCAGCAGCTCCGGGACAGGGGGCCTTAATGGAAACACCATATATTTT	CASSSGTGGLNGNTIYF
.	.	TRBV4-3	TRBJ1-4	TGCGCCAGCAACCTAGGACTAACCCATGAAAAACTGTTTTTT	CASNLGLTHEKLFF
.	.	TRBV14	TRBJ2-2	TGTGCCAGCAGCCAAGTATGGAAGACCGGGGAGCTGTTTTTT	CASSQVWKTGELFF
.	.	TRBV2	TRBJ2-1	TGTGCCAGCAGCCACCCGGGGCCCCCCGGGCAGTTCTTC	CASSHPGPPGQFF
.	.	TRBV6-6	TRBJ2-5	TGTGCCAGCAGTTATTCATCCAGGGGAGAGACCCAGTACTTC	CASSYSSRGETQYF
.	.	TRBV19	TRBJ2-7	TGTGCCAGTAGTATATCGACTCGCTCCTACGAGCAGTACTTC	CASSISTRSYEQYF
.	TRBD2	TRBV29-1	TRBJ2-5	TGCAGCGTGATCCTAGCGGGGGTGGGAGAGACCCAGTACTTC	CSVILAGVGETQYF
.	.	TRBV9	TRBJ2-1	TGTGCCAGCAGCGTAGGGGTCGGGTACAATGAGCAGTTCTTC	CASSVGVGYNEQFF
.	.	TRBV27	TRBJ1-1	TGTGCCAGCAGTTTATCGAGGGGGGCCGCTGCAGAAGCTTTCTTT	CASSLSRGAAAEAFF
.	.	TRBV4-1	TRBJ2-6	TGCGCCAGCAGCCACCGGGGTAGGGACATTTCCGGGGCCAACGTCCTGACTTTC	CASSHRGRDISGANVLTF
.	TRBD2	TRBV5-1	TRBJ2-1	TGCGCCAGCAGCCCGAAGACTAGCGGGGGGAACAATGAGCAGTTCTTC	CASSPKTSGGNNEQFF
.	.	TRBV6-1	TRBJ1-1	TGTGCCAGCAACGCGAGGACTGAAGCTTTCTTT	CASNARTEAFF
.	.	TRBV4-3	TRBJ2-5	TGCGCCAGCAGCCAAGAACGTAGAGCGGAAGAGACCCAGTACTTC	CASSQERRAEETQYF
.	.	TRBV25-1	TRBJ1-6	TGTGCCAGCAGTGAATACCGGTCGGGGGTCCATTCACCCCTCCACTTT	CASSEYRSGVHSPLHF
once	TRBD2	TRBV6-6	TRBJ2-2	TGTGCCAGCAGTCCAGAGATAGCGGGGGGCGGGAGGGAGCTGTTTTTT	CASSPEIAGGGRELFF
.	TRBD1	TRBV4-2	TRBJ2-1	TGTGCCAGCAGCCAGTCGATGGGGACAGGGGAGGTCTTC	CASSQSMGTGEVF
.	.	TRBV4-2	TRBJ2-7	TGTGCCAGCAGCCAAGAACCAGTAGCGCCCTACGAGCAGTACTTC	CASSQEPVAPYEQYF
.	.	TRBV12-5	TRBJ2-3	TGTGCTAGTGGCCCTACACGTGCTAGCACAGATACGCAGTATTTT	CASGPTRASTDTQYF
.	TRBD1	TRBV7-9	TRBJ1-3	TGTGCCAGCAGCCACTTGTCGACAGGGGTGATCTCTGGAAACACCATATATTTT	CASSHLSTGVISGNTIYF
medium-sized	TRBD1	TRBV9	TRBJ1-1	TGTGCCAGCAGCGTAAATAAGGGGGCGGACACTGAAGCTTTCTTT	CASSVNKGADTEAFF
few	.	TRBV20-1	TRBJ2-5	TGCAGTGCTAACCGGGCTGGGTTCCAGTACTTC	CSANRAGFQYF
medium-sized	TRBD1	TRBV29-1	TRBJ1-2	TGCAGCGTTGAAGGAGGGGGCAGCTATGGCTACACCTTC	CSVEGGGSYGYTF
.	.	TRBV4-1	TRBJ1-2	TGCGCCAGCAGCCAAGGGACAGTTAACTATGGCTACACCTTC	CASSQGTVNYGYTF
.	TRBD2	TRBV5-4	TRBJ2-5	TGTGCCAGCAGCCCTTCGGGACTAGCGGGGAAAGAGACCCAGTACTTC	CASSPSGLAGKETQYF
.	.	TRBV5-4	TRBJ2-3	TGTGCCAGCAGCCCGGGGTACTCAGGAACAGATACGCAGTATTTT	CASSPGYSGTDTQYF
.	TRBD2	TRBV7-8	TRBJ2-1	TGTGCCAGCAGCTTAGCATCGGTAGCGGGGTATATCGGGGAGCAGTTCTTC	CASSLASVAGYIGEQFF
once	TRBD1	TRBV27	TRBJ1-1	TGTGCCAGCAGTTTCAACTGGGGACAGGGGGCGGGGAACACTGAAGCTTTCTTT	CASSFNWGQGAGNTEAFF
.	TRBD1	TRBV2	TRBJ1-4	TGTGCCAGGGCCGGGACAGCTAATGAAAAACTGTTTTTT	CARAGTANEKLFF
.	TRBD1	TRBV9	TRBJ1-1	TGTGCCAGCAGCGTACAGGGGGCCGGCACTGAAGCTTTCTTT	CASSVQGAGTEAFF
.	TRBD2	TRBV6-1	TRBJ2-5	TGTGCCGGATCAACTAGCGGGGGACAACAAGAGACCCAGTACTTC	CAGSTSGGQQETQYF
.	TRBD1	TRBV18	TRBJ2-3	TGTGCCAGCTCACCATCCCGGACAGGGGGAGCAGATACGCAGTATTTT	CASSPSRTGGADTQYF